The 18 T cell receptor beta chains in this list originate from one sample, sequenced in a study of blood T cells in healthy people across ages. A second about 6 to 12 cycle PCR used barcoded and J-beta primers. TCRdb itself ran the 5' RACE reads through MiXCR, one entry per CDR3 protein. This sample has 1.5 million to 2 million distinct CDR3 sequences, with more than 35% found just once. The specimen sequenced was blood. These receptors originate from a human donor in good health.

The CDR3 coding sequence is TGTGCCAGCAGTCTACTAGCGGGGGCCTCTGGGGCCAACGTCCTGACTTTC. Encoded protein: CASSLLAGASGANVLTF. The chain links TRBV27 to TRBJ2-6; 11 bases fit TRBD2. Trimming removed 5 bases from V and 0 bases from J; junction bases left unmatched: 3. The CDR3 is 17 residues long. Germline assignment: CDR1 MNHEY and CDR2 SMNVEV (reference sequence). The full variable domain, its missing parts supplied by reference TRBV27 and TRBJ2-6, is EAQVTQNPRYLITVTGKKLTVTCSQNMNHEYMSWYRQDPGLGLRQIYYSMNVEVTDKGDVPEGYKVSRKEKRNFPLILESPSPNQTSLYFCASSLLAGASGANVLTFGAGSRLTVL.

Points on this clonotype: With a much larger clone just one base away, this may be a read error. The chain joins TRBV2 to TRBJ2-3, with D possibly being TRBD1 (5 bases). Germline V gene data show CDR1 as SNHLY and CDR2 as FYNNEI. This CDR3 region has 12 residues. The CDR3 DNA follows: TGTGCCAGCAGTGTTGAGACAGATTCGCAGTATTTT. Amino acids: CASSVETDSQYF.

This clonotype was seen a single time. At one boundary the junction diverges from the germline segment, which might be a read error. The DNA of the CDR3 is TGTGCCAGCAGCGGGGCCCTAGCCAAAAGCATTCAGTACTTC. It encodes CASSGALAKSIQYF. The J gene is TRBJ2-4, the V gene TRBV9, with D tentatively TRBD2 (5 bases). This CDR3 spans 14 amino acids. CDR1 and CDR2 (germline): SGDLS, YYNGEE.

This clonotype was counted a few times. The rearrangement joins TRBV9 to TRBJ1-2, with 7 bases matching TRBD1. The CDR3 is 15 amino acids. CDR1 and CDR2 from the germline V gene are SGDLS and YYNGEE. After removal of 0 bases from V and 2 bases from J, the junction contained 4 bases not matched to a gene. The CDR3 reads CASSVGDSANYGYTF. The CDR3 DNA reads TGTGCCAGCAGCGTAGGGGACAGCGCCAACTATGGCTACACCTTC.

This clonotype has just a few counts. V gene TRBV29-1 combines with J gene TRBJ1-2; D is undetermined. The V end lost 5 bases, the J end lost 4 bases, and 11 bases lay between the germline ends. The CDR3 has 12 amino acids. Germline-derived CDR1 and CDR2 are SQVTM and ANQGSEA. The CDR3 bases are TGCAGCGTTAGTGGCGGTATCTATGGCTACACCTTC. Encoded protein: CSVSGGIYGYTF.

CDR3 coding DNA: TGTGCCAGCAGCTTATACGGGGACTTTGAAAACATTCAGTACTTC. This translates into CASSLYGDFENIQYF. The chain employs TRBV7-2 and TRBJ2-7, with D maybe TRBD2 (6 bases). The closer fit of TRBJ2-4 to the DNA end suggests the J call may be wrong. Germline assignment: CDR1 SGHTA and CDR2 FQGNSA. The CDR3 is made up of 15 amino acids.

This clonotype was detected only a few times. The rearrangement joins TRBV20-1 to TRBJ2-1; 13 bases are shared with TRBD2. Germline V CDR1 and CDR2: DFQATT, SNEGSKA (reference sequence). The CDR3 covers 15 residues. The J segment lost 2 bases and the V segment lost 5 bases, leaving 3 bases of the junction unmatched. The CDR3 loop reads CSAVGLAGTYNEQFF. CDR3 in DNA: TGCAGTGCTGTGGGACTAGCGGGAACCTACAATGAGCAGTTCTTC.

This sequence joins TRBV20-1 and TRBJ2-5; no definite D call. The CDR3 has 12 amino acids. V was cut by 6 bases and J by 5 bases, with 13 bases left in between. From germline, CDR1 is DFQATT and CDR2 SNEGSKA (reference sequence). For the CDR3, the DNA is TGCAGTGCAAAAACAGTGAGGGAGACCCAGTACTTC. It yields the protein CSAKTVRETQYF.

This clonotype was counted only a few times. The chain recombines TRBV24-1 with TRBJ2-7; 9 bases fit TRBD1. The V gene's germline CDR1 is KGHDR and CDR2 SFDVKD. The CDR3 loop spans 13 amino acids. Unmatched junction bases numbered 3, after V lost 10 bases and J lost 0 bases. The CDR3 nucleotides are TGTGCCACGCCGGGACAGGGCTCCTACGAGCAGTACTTC. This sequence encodes CATPGQGSYEQYF.

The CDR3 loop is CASSQVRGGQGMRNTEAFF. The CDR3 DNA is TGTGCCAGCAGCCAAGTTAGGGGGGGACAGGGAATGCGGAACACTGAAGCTTTCTTT. The genes are TRBV3-1 and TRBJ1-1; 9 bases map to TRBD1. From germline, CDR1 is LGHDT and CDR2 YNNKEL (reference sequence). V was pared by 1 base and J by 1 base, with 13 bases of the junction left unmatched. CDR3 size: 19 residues. The variable domain in full, completed from reference TRBV3-1 and TRBJ1-1, reads DTAVSQTPKYLVTQMGNDKSIKCEQNLGHDTMYWYKQDSKKFLKIMFSYNNKELIINETVPNRFSPKSPDKAHLNLHINSLELGDSAVYFCASSQVRGGQGMRNTEAFFGQGTRLTVV.

This clonotype occurred a few times. V usage is TRBV6-6 and J usage is TRBJ2-5, with 7 nucleotides matching TRBD1. This CDR3 region has 15 residues. J lost 0 bases, V lost 2 bases, and 3 bases had no gene match. Germline V CDR1 and CDR2: MNHNY, SVGAGI (reference sequence). The CDR3 nucleotides are TGTGCCAGCAGTTACACCAGGGGGTACCAAGAGACCCAGTACTTC. Translated: CASSYTRGYQETQYF.

The chain uses TRBV2 and TRBJ1-5; D gene unclear. Trimming took off 3 bases at V and 0 bases at J, with 6 bases between the two ends. Germline loops: CDR1 SNHLY, CDR2 FYNNEI. The CDR3 length is 14 residues. The CDR3 loop reads CASSDSFSNQPQHF. The CDR3 DNA reads TGTGCCAGCAGTGACTCCTTTAGCAATCAGCCCCAGCATTTT.

V gene TRBV6-5 combines with J gene TRBJ2-7; weak D call: TRBD2 (7 bases). Trimming left V 0 bases short and J 5 bases short, with 17 bases between. This CDR3 is built from 16 residues. Looked up from germline, CDR1 is MNHEY and CDR2 is SVGAGI. The CDR3 nucleotides read TGTGCCAGCAGTTACTCGATGGCGGGGGCTAGGGACGAGCAGTACTTC. This gives the protein CASSYSMAGARDEQYF.

The chain is built from TRBV5-1 and TRBJ2-3; TRBD1 or TRBD2 may be the D gene (5 bases each). Germline V CDR1 and CDR2: SGHRS, YFSETQ. This CDR3 is built from 14 residues. Trimming stripped 6 bases from V and 0 bases from J, with 11 bases between. In DNA form, the CDR3 reads TGCGCCAGCACTGGGGGTTATAGCACAGATACGCAGTATTTT. Protein sequence: CASTGGYSTDTQYF.

This clonotype was seen a few times. The rearrangement links TRBV7-2 to TRBJ1-4; 7 nucleotides agree with TRBD1. Germline values: CDR1 SGHTA, CDR2 FQGNSA. The CDR3 has 12 residues. After removal of 8 bases from V and 8 bases from J, the junction contained 5 bases not matched to a gene. CDR3 DNA: TGTGCCAGCCGACAGGGAGCGGAAAAACTGTTTTTT. It is translated as CASRQGAEKLFF.

V usage is TRBV2 and J usage is TRBJ1-5; no definite D call. Trimming cost V 4 bases and J 6 bases, with 13 bases left between them. The CDR3 has 14 residues. The V gene's germline CDR1 is SNHLY and CDR2 FYNNEI. CDR3 in DNA: TGTGCCAGCAGTGGGATGGGGTACGTTCAGCCCCAGCATTTT. Its protein product is CASSGMGYVQPQHF.

The chain uses TRBV5-1 and TRBJ2-3; TRBD2 matches at 11 bases. V was pared by 0 bases and J by 3 bases, with 3 bases of the junction left unmatched. The CDR3 extends over 16 amino acids. Germline CDR1 and CDR2: SGHRS and YFSETQ. CDR3 amino acids: CASSLETSGVTDTQYF. CDR3 bases: TGCGCCAGCAGCTTGGAGACTAGCGGGGTTACAGATACGCAGTATTTT.

In this sample, this clonotype turned up a few times. The rearrangement links TRBV9 to TRBJ2-3, with a possible D match to TRBD1 (5 bases). Germline V CDR1 and CDR2: SGDLS, YYNGEE. This CDR3 comprises 15 residues. Trimming removed 0 bases at V and 2 bases at J, with 10 bases between. Here the CDR3 reads CASSVAGHSTDTQYF. The CDR3 DNA is TGTGCCAGCAGCGTAGCCGGACACTCCACAGATACGCAGTATTTT.